Below, 28 T cell receptor beta chains from the same sample are listed, as sequenced in a study of blood T cell repertoires in COVID-19. Sequencing used immunoSEQ multiplex PCR; TCRdb keeps in-frame clones, though not all of them. Among under 200,000 clones listed, 75% to 90% were seen once. Sequencing was carried out using peripheral blood. All receptors come from a woman at least 80 years old with active or convalescent COVID-19.

The V call is TRBV24-1, the J call TRBJ1-2; weak D call: TRBD1 (5 bases). Germline V lookup: CDR1 KGHDR, CDR2 SFDVKD. Trimming took 9 bases from V and 6 from J, leaving 16 bases between them. This CDR3 contains 13 residues. CDR3 protein: CATSIDRFDGYTF. CDR3 DNA: TGTGCCACCTCAATTGACAGATTTGATGGCTACACCTTC.

This clone has just a few counts. This rearrangement joins TRBV11-3 to TRBJ1-1; TRBD1 matches 9 bases. Germline CDR1 reads SGHNT; CDR2 reads YENEEA. This CDR3 has 14 residues. V was clipped by 2 bases and J by 5 bases; unmatched bases: 3. The CDR3 nucleotides read TGTGCCAGCAGCTTATACAGGGGGCGGACTGAAGCTTTCTTT. It yields the protein CASSLYRGRTEAFF.

This clone was picked up a small number of times. This chain joins TRBV5-8 and TRBJ2-7; 10 nucleotides line up with TRBD2. Germline V gene data show CDR1 as SGHTS and CDR2 as YDEGEE. There are 15 residues in the CDR3. CDR3 amino acids: CAASGLASGGHEQYF. CDR3 in DNA: TGTGCAGCCAGCGGACTGGCTAGCGGGGGCCACGAGCAGTACTTC. Looking up the rest from reference TRBV5-8 and TRBJ2-7 gives the full variable domain: EAGVTQSPTHLIKTRGQQATLRCSPISGHTSVYWYQQALGLGLQFLLWYDEGEERNRGNFPPRFSGRQFPNYSSELNVNALELEDSALYLCAASGLASGGHEQYFGPGTRLTVT.

The chain couples TRBV30 to TRBJ2-1, with D tentatively TRBD1 (6 bases). Looked up from germline, CDR1 is GTSNPN and CDR2 is SVGIG (reference sequence). The CDR3 has 15 amino acids. Trimming removed 7 bases from V and 7 bases from J, with 23 bases in between. The CDR3 sequence is CASQQEQGRPNEQFF. The CDR3 coding sequence is TGTGCCTCCCAGCAGGAACAGGGAAGGCCAAATGAGCAGTTCTTC.

The chain has TRBV9 and TRBJ1-2; possibly TRBD1 for D (5 bases). The ends were cut back, 0 bases at V and 2 bases at J, with 8 bases in the middle. This CDR3 is built from 14 residues. Germline CDR1 reads SGDLS; CDR2 reads YYNGEE. The CDR3 coding sequence is TGTGCCAGCAGCGTAGGACAGACAAACTATGGCTACACCTTC. It is translated as CASSVGQTNYGYTF.

The chain couples TRBV6-2 or TRBV6-3 to TRBJ1-6; possibly TRBD1 for D (6 bases). This CDR3 is built from 17 residues. Germline V gives CDR1 MNHEY, CDR2 SVGEGT. Trimming pared 5 bases from V and 5 bases from J, leaving 19 bases between. The CDR3 is CASSRLTGTTNNSPLHF. DNA for the CDR3: TGTGCCAGCAGTCGGCTAACCGGGACAACGAATAATTCACCCCTCCACTTT.

The chain uses TRBV3-1 (or the pseudogene TRBV3-2) and TRBJ2-2; D may be TRBD1 (6 bases). Germline CDR1 LGHDT, CDR2 YNNKEL (reference sequence). The CDR3 spans 17 residues. The V end lost 4 bases, the J end lost 0 bases, and 15 bases lay between the germline ends. The CDR3 protein is CASSRGVGTSNTGELFF. The CDR3 DNA reads as TGTGCCAGCAGCCGAGGGGTCGGGACATCGAACACCGGGGAGCTGTTTTTT.

The rearrangement links TRBV7-2 to TRBJ1-5, with D uncertain. From germline, CDR1 is SGHTA and CDR2 FQGNSA. The V end was cut by 0 bases, the J end by 3 bases, with 6 bases between. This CDR3 has 14 residues. The CDR3 DNA follows: TGTGCCAGCAGCTTAGCGCTGGCCAATCAGCCCCAGCATTTT. Residues: CASSLALANQPQHF.

The chain combines TRBV10-3 with TRBJ2-2; D is unclear. Germline CDR1 and CDR2: ENHRY and SYGVKD. V was shortened by 7 bases and J by 1 base, with 13 bases between the two germline ends. The CDR3 sequence is 15 residues long. CDR3 protein: CAINPDNLNTGELFF. CDR3 in DNA: TGTGCCATCAATCCCGACAATTTGAACACCGGGGAGCTGTTTTTT.

This chain joins TRBV18 and TRBJ2-1, with D hard to call. Trimming pared 0 bases from V and 6 bases from J, leaving 9 bases between. In germline, CDR1 is KGHSH, CDR2 LQKENI. This CDR3 has 14 amino acids. Here the CDR3 DNA reads TGTGCCAGCTCACCACCACGAGATCTCAATGAGCAGTTCTTC. Amino acid sequence: CASSPPRDLNEQFF. The full variable domain, completed using reference TRBV18 and TRBJ2-1, is NAGVMQNPRHLVRRRGQEARLRCSPMKGHSHVYWYRQLPEEGLKFMVYLQKENIIDESGMPKERFSAEFPKEGPSILRIQQVVRGDSAAYFCASSPPRDLNEQFFGPGTRLTVL.

This chain links TRBV19 with TRBJ1-1; D is possibly TRBD1 (5 bases). The CDR3 totals 14 residues. Germline lookup yields CDR1 LNHDA and CDR2 SQIVND (reference sequence). Trimming left V 1 base short and J 3 bases short, with 9 bases between. CDR3 coding DNA: TGTGCCAGTAGTATAGGTGGGGGGGACACTGAAGCTTTCTTT. Encoded protein: CASSIGGGDTEAFF.

V is TRBV4-3 and J is TRBJ1-1, with D possibly matching TRBD1 (5 bases). The CDR3 is 15 residues long. Germline V lookup: CDR1 LGHNA, CDR2 YSLEER. Trimming cost V 0 bases and J 4 bases, with 12 bases left between them. The CDR3 region is CASSQDGGGGTEAFF. The CDR3 bases are TGCGCCAGCAGCCAAGACGGGGGTGGGGGCACTGAAGCTTTCTTT.

The rearrangement joins TRBV10-2 to TRBJ1-3; D perhaps matches TRBD1 (6 bases). V gave up 4 bases and J gave up 4 bases, with 11 bases separating them. CDR1 and CDR2 from the germline V gene are WSHSY and SAAADI. The CDR3 is 14 residues long. CDR3 DNA: TGCGCCAGCAGTGTAGACAGGAGCGGAAACACCATATATTTT. Translated, it gives CASSVDRSGNTIYF.

This chain uses TRBV11-2 with TRBJ1-1; 8 bases match TRBD1. V gave up 5 bases and J gave up 6 bases; unmatched junction bases: 14. CDR1 is SGHAT and CDR2 is FQNNGV in the germline V gene. There are 16 residues in the CDR3. CDR3 nucleotide sequence: TGTGCCAGCAGCAACCGGGACAGGAGAGGATCGGCTGAAGCTTTCTTT. Translation gives CASSNRDRRGSAEAFF.

The V gene is TRBV6-6, the J gene TRBJ1-5; D remains unclear. The CDR3 is 14 residues long. Germline V lookup: CDR1 MNHNY, CDR2 SVGAGI (reference sequence). Trimming cost V 2 bases and J 9 bases, with 14 bases left between them. The CDR3: CASSYPATPGPQHF. Written as DNA, the CDR3 is TGTGCCAGCAGTTACCCGGCGACTCCGGGGCCCCAGCATTTT.

The chain recombines TRBV5-4 with TRBJ1-4, with unresolved D. The V end was cut by 3 bases, the J end by 8 bases, with 14 bases between. Germline V gives CDR1 SGHNT, CDR2 YYREEE (reference sequence). CDR3 length: 14 residues. CDR3 in DNA: TGTGCCAGCAGCTCTGATTCTAACGGGGAAAAACTGTTTTTT. Translated, it gives CASSSDSNGEKLFF.

This chain links TRBV7-8 with TRBJ2-2; D is possibly TRBD1 (5 bases). The CDR3 loop spans 15 amino acids. Germline V gene sequence: CDR1 SGHVS, CDR2 FQNEAQ. With 1 base removed from V and 6 bases from J, the gap between germline ends came to 12 bases. The DNA of the CDR3 is TGTGCCAGCAGCTTAGATGGCAGGGCGGCCGGGGAGCTGTTTTTT. Its translation: CASSLDGRAAGELFF.

This rearrangement joins TRBV12-3 or TRBV12-4 to TRBJ2-1; D call uncertain. Trimming removed 5 bases from V and 8 bases from J, with 7 bases in between. The CDR3 has 11 residues. The CDR3, as DNA: TGTGCCAGCAGTCTGAGCGATGAGCAGTTCTTC. It codes for CASSLSDEQFF.

The chain uses TRBV5-8 and TRBJ1-1; D unresolved. Germline V CDR1 and CDR2: SGHTS, YDEGEE. The CDR3 covers 13 residues. V dropped 4 bases and J dropped 10 bases, with 17 bases sitting between them. CDR3 sequence: CASSVRWAVGAFF. The CDR3 nucleotides are TGTGCCAGCAGCGTGCGTTGGGCAGTTGGAGCTTTCTTT.

V is TRBV10-3 and J is TRBJ1-5, with 7 bases that match TRBD1. The V gene's germline CDR1 is ENHRY and CDR2 SYGVKD. The CDR3 has 15 amino acids. Germline trimming cut 2 bases from V and 0 bases from J; bases unmatched to any gene: 1. The chain's CDR3 is CAISETGASNQPQHF. The DNA of the CDR3 is TGTGCCATCAGTGAGACAGGGGCTAGCAATCAGCCCCAGCATTTT.

In its sample, this clone was seen a few times. J is TRBJ1-2 and V is TRBV6-5, with a tentative D call TRBD1 (5 bases). Germline V gives CDR1 MNHEY, CDR2 SVGAGI. The CDR3 runs 15 residues. The germline V and J ends were trimmed by 5 bases and 4 bases, with 17 bases remaining between them. CDR3 protein: CASSTTGGSIYGYTF. The CDR3 region has the DNA TGTGCCAGCAGTACCACAGGTGGCAGTATCTATGGCTACACCTTC.

CDR3 in amino acids: CASSGRQGFQETQYF. CDR3 bases: TGTGCCAGCAGCGGGCGACAGGGCTTCCAAGAGACCCAGTACTTC. The rearrangement links TRBV11-2 to TRBJ2-5, with 7 bases matching TRBD1. There are 15 residues in the CDR3. V was clipped by 5 bases and J by 1 base; unmatched bases: 7. Per the germline V gene, CDR1 is SGHAT and CDR2 is FQNNGV.

V usage is TRBV18 and J usage is TRBJ2-3; 14 bases align to TRBD2. CDR1 KGHSH and CDR2 LQKENI come from the germline V gene. The CDR3 covers 19 residues. After removal of 1 base from V and 0 bases from J, the junction contained 6 bases not matched to a gene. The chain's CDR3 is CASSPLRTSGGTSTDTQYF. In DNA form, the CDR3 reads TGTGCCAGCTCACCACTGAGGACTAGCGGGGGGACTAGCACAGATACGCAGTATTTT.

The chain employs TRBV5-1 and TRBJ1-1; 7 positions match TRBD1. The CDR3 is 15 residues long. Per the germline V gene, CDR1 is SGHRS and CDR2 is YFSETQ. With V trimmed by 4 bases and J by 4 bases, 10 bases remained unmatched. The CDR3 sequence: CASSIPQGSGTEAFF. The CDR3 region has the DNA TGCGCCAGCAGCATCCCACAGGGGAGTGGCACTGAAGCTTTCTTT.

The rearrangement joins TRBV6-5 to TRBJ2-5, with 16 bases lining up with TRBD2. This CDR3 has 15 amino acids. The V and J ends lost 6 bases and 5 bases, in that order; junction bases with no gene match: 3. The germline V gene encodes CDR1 MNHEY and CDR2 SVGAGI. The CDR3 is CASRGLAGGSETQYF. CDR3 bases: TGTGCCAGCAGGGGACTAGCGGGGGGGTCGGAGACCCAGTACTTC.

The rearrangement links TRBV5-6 to TRBJ2-3; D is possibly TRBD1 (6 bases). The ends were cut back, 0 bases at V and 5 bases at J, with 13 bases in the middle. Germline V gives CDR1 SGHDT, CDR2 YYEEEE. This CDR3 has 15 amino acids. This CDR3 reads CASSLGQGQIDTQYF. In DNA form, the CDR3 reads TGTGCCAGCAGCTTGGGGCAGGGGCAAATAGATACGCAGTATTTT.

V gene TRBV28 combines with J gene TRBJ1-6; D is perhaps TRBD1 (5 bases). This CDR3 has 16 amino acids. Looked up from germline, CDR1 is MDHEN and CDR2 is SYDVKM. The V and J ends lost 9 bases and 0 bases respectively, with 15 bases between them. CDR3 sequence: CASSSGGSSYNSPLHF. The CDR3 DNA reads TGTGCCAGTTCCTCGGGGGGTAGCTCCTATAATTCACCCCTCCACTTT.

The V and J genes are TRBV2 and TRBJ1-5, with D possibly matching TRBD1 (6 bases). CDR1 and CDR2 (germline): SNHLY, FYNNEI. V was cut by 3 bases and J by 7 bases, with 13 bases left in between. There are 14 residues in the CDR3. CDR3 sequence (DNA): TGTGCCAGCAGTGAGACAGGAGTGTGGCAGCCCCAGCATTTT. Encoded protein: CASSETGVWQPQHF.